This TCR beta chain was sequenced during a study of blood T cells in healthy people across ages. Investigators took ten milliliters of peripheral blood from every donor. Per-sample yields of isolated PBMCs were at least 6 million. This clonotype was found a few times. At one boundary the junction diverges from the germline segment, which might be a read error. CDR1 and CDR2 (germline): SQVTM, ANQGSEA. The CDR3 has 14 amino acids. Primers used in a second PCR of roughly 6 to 11 cycles were a sample-barcoded 5' primer and a J-beta primer mix. TCRdb fed the 5' RACE reads into MiXCR, producing one record per CDR3 protein. Among about 570,000 distinct CDR3 sequences listed, approximately 27% were seen once.

What was sequenced was blood. This chain joins TRBV29-1 and TRBJ1-2, with unresolved D. The sequence came from a woman aged 70 to 79 in good health. The CDR3 loop reads CSVDLTAPNYGYAF. CDR3 nucleotide sequence: TGCAGCGTGGACCTAACTGCCCCTAACTATGGCTACGCCTTC.